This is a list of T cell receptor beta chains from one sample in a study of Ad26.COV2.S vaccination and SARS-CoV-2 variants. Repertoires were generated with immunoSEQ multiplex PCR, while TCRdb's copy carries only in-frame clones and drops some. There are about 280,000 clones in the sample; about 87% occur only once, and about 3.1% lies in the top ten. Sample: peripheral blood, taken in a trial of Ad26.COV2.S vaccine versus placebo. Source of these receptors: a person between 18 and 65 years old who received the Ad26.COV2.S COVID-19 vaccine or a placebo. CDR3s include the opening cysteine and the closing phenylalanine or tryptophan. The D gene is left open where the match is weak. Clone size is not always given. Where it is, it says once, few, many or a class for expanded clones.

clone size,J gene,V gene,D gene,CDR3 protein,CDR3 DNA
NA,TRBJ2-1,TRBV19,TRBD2,CASSIDSSGLYNEQFF,TGTGCCAGTAGTATAGATTCTAGCGGTCTCTACAATGAGCAGTTCTTC
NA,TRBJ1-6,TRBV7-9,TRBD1,CASSLEDRRVNSPLHF,TGTGCCAGCAGCTTAGAGGACAGGAGGGTAAATTCACCCCTCCACTTT
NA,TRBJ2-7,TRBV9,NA,CASSVAESYEQYF,TGTGCCAGCAGCGTAGCCGAATCCTACGAGCAGTACTTC
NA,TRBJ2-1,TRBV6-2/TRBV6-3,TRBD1,CASSTLRQGSYNEQFF,TGTGCCAGCAGTACCCTGCGACAGGGCTCCTACAATGAGCAGTTCTTC
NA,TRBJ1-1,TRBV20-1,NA,CSASSLSSRLNTEAFF,TGCAGTGCTAGTTCGCTTTCGTCCCGTCTGAACACTGAAGCTTTCTTT
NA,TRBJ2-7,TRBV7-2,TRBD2,CASSLVPSGGYYEQYF,TGTGCCAGCAGCTTAGTGCCTAGCGGGGGGTACTACGAGCAGTACTTC
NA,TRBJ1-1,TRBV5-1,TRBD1,CASSNNRGRYTEAFF,TGCGCCAGCAGCAACAACAGGGGGCGTTACACTGAAGCTTTCTTT
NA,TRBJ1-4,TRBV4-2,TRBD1,CASSRKPGGTNEKLFF,TGTGCCAGCAGCCGCAAACCAGGGGGAACTAATGAAAAACTGTTTTTT
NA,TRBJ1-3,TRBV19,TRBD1,CASQTLWTGSSGNTIYF,TGTGCCAGTCAGACCCTTTGGACAGGATCCTCTGGAAACACCATATATTTT
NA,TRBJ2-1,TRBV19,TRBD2,CASKAGEREWSEQFF,TGTGCCAGTAAGGCGGGGGAGCGGGAGTGGAGTGAGCAGTTCTTC
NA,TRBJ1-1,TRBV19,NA,CASTNRPGARNTEAFF,TGTGCCAGTACCAACCGTCCGGGGGCGAGGAACACTGAAGCTTTCTTT
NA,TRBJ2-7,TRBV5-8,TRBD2,CASSIGVLRGDYEQYF,TGTGCCAGCAGTATTGGGGTCCTTCGGGGGGACTACGAGCAGTACTTC
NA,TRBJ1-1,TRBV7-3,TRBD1,CASSLIGGVNTEAFF,TGTGCCAGCAGCTTAATAGGGGGCGTGAACACTGAAGCTTTCTTT
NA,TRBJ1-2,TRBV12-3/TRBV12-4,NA,CASSPQVSEGYTF,TGTGCCAGCAGCCCCCAGGTGTCGGAGGGCTACACCTTC
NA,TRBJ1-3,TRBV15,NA,CATTQKASGNTIYF,TGTGCCACCACCCAGAAAGCCTCTGGAAACACCATATATTTT
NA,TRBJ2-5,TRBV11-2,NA,CASSLGQGGETQYF,TGTGCCAGCAGCTTAGGTCAGGGGGGGGAGACCCAGTACTTC
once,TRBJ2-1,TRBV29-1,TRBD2,CSVAGGDNEQFF,TGCAGCGTAGCGGGGGGGGACAATGAGCAGTTCTTC
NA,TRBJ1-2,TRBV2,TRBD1,CASSPTGTAAINYTF,TGTGCCAGCAGCCCCACCGGGACAGCGGCCATTAACTACACCTTC
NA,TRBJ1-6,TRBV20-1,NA,CSASLGWRSPLHF,TGCAGTGCTAGTTTGGGATGGCGCTCACCCCTCCACTTT
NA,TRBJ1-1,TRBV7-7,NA,CASIPWEQGLNTEAFF,TGTGCTAGCATCCCCTGGGAGCAGGGGTTGAACACTGAAGCTTTCTTT
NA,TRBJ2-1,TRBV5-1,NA,CASSLGGGTYNEQFF,TGCGCCAGCAGCTTGGGTGGCGGGACCTACAATGAGCAGTTCTTC
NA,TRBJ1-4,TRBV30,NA,CAWSATNEKLFF,TGTGCCTGGAGTGCAACTAATGAAAAACTGTTTTTT
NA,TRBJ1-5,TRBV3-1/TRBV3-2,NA,CASSLFSLGGSNQPQHF,TGTGCCAGCAGCCTATTCTCCTTAGGAGGTTCTAATCAGCCCCAGCATTTT
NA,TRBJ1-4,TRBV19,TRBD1,CASRRGQPTNEKLFF,TGTGCCAGTAGAAGGGGACAGCCAACTAATGAAAAACTGTTTTTT
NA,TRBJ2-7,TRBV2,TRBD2,CASSAVRAGVKYEQYF,TGTGCCAGCAGCGCCGTAAGGGCGGGAGTCAAGTACGAGCAGTACTTC
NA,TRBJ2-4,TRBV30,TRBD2,CAWRRGGNENIQYF,TGTGCCTGGAGGCGGGGGGGGAATGAAAACATTCAGTACTTC
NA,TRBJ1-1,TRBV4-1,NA,CASSQTVLEVEAFF,TGCGCCAGCAGCCAGACAGTCCTGGAGGTAGAAGCTTTCTTT
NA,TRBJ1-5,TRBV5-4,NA,CASSRDSNQPQHF,TGTGCCAGCAGTCGGGACAGCAATCAGCCCCAGCATTTT
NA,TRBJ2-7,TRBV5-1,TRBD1,CANLKQGVRYEQYF,TGCGCCAACTTAAAACAGGGGGTACGCTACGAGCAGTACTTC
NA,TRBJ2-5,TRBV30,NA,CAWSAGTAETQYF,TGTGCCTGGAGTGCCGGGACTGCGGAGACCCAGTACTTC
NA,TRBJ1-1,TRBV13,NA,CASSETGTFRTEAFF,TGTGCCAGCAGCGAAACGGGGACTTTCAGAACTGAAGCTTTCTTT
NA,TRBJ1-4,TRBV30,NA,CAWSSGVEKLFF,TGTGCCTGGAGTTCCGGGGTTGAAAAACTGTTTTTT
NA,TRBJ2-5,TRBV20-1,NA,CSASVAETQYF,TGCAGTGCTAGCGTGGCGGAGACCCAGTACTTC
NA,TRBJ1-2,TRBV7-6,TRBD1,CASSLEGQGADGYTF,TGTGCCAGCAGCTTAGAAGGACAGGGGGCCGATGGCTACACCTTC
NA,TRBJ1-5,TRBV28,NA,CASTLQGPQHF,TGTGCCAGCACCTTACAGGGCCCTCAACATTTT
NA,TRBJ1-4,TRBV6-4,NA,CASSESATNEKLFF,TGTGCCAGCAGTGAGTCGGCAACTAATGAAAAACTGTTTTTT
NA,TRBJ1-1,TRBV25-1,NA,CASSVIGANTEAFF,TGTGCCAGCAGTGTTATAGGGGCGAACACTGAAGCTTTCTTT
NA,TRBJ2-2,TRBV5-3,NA,CARSLGGEGEPGELFF,TGTGCCAGAAGCTTGGGGGGGGAGGGGGAACCCGGGGAGCTGTTTTTT
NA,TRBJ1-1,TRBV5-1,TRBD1,CASSLEAGGVTEAFF,TGCGCCAGCAGCTTGGAGGCAGGGGGCGTCACTGAAGCTTTCTTT
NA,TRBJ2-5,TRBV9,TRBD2,CASSVGGAGGKETQYF,TGTGCCAGCAGCGTAGGTGGAGCGGGGGGAAAAGAGACCCAGTACTTC
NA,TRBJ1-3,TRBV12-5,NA,CASGERQSSGNTIYF,TGTGCTAGTGGCGAGAGACAGTCCTCTGGAAACACCATATATTTT
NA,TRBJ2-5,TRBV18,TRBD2,CASSPRLAGEETQYF,TGTGCCAGCTCACCACGTCTAGCGGGAGAAGAGACCCAGTACTTC
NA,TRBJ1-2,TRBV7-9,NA,CASSQYGGYTF,TGTGCCAGCAGCCAGTATGGAGGCTACACCTTC
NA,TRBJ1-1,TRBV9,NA,CASSVVGSLDNTEAFF,TGTGCCAGCAGCGTAGTAGGGTCCCTGGATAACACTGAAGCTTTCTTT
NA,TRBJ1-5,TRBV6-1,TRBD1,CASSESGQGNQPQHF,TGTGCCAGCAGTGAATCGGGACAGGGCAATCAGCCCCAGCATTTT
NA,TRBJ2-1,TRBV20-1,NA,CSADTGTGQFF,TGCAGTGCTGATACGGGGACCGGGCAGTTCTTC
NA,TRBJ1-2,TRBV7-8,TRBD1,CASSLEPTGKGGYTF,TGTGCCAGCAGCTTAGAGCCGACAGGGAAGGGTGGCTACACCTTC
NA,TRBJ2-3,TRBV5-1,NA,CASSLAGLSGSTDTQYF,TGCGCCAGCAGCTTGGCCGGGTTGTCAGGGAGCACAGATACGCAGTATTTT
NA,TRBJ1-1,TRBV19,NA,CASSISPGGNTEAFF,TGTGCCAGTAGTATCAGTCCGGGAGGGAACACTGAAGCTTTCTTT
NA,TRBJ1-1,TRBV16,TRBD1,CASSHRDSDLNTEAFF,TGTGCCAGCAGCCACCGGGACAGCGATTTGAACACTGAAGCTTTCTTT
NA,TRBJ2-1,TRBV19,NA,CASRAGSSYNEQFF,TGTGCCAGTAGGGCGGGGAGCTCCTACAATGAGCAGTTCTTC
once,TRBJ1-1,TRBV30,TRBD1,CAWSDQGGTEAFF,TGTGCCTGGAGTGACCAGGGGGGCACTGAAGCTTTCTTT
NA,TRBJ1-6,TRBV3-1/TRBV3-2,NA,CASSQAGEPLHF,TGTGCCAGCAGCCAAGCGGGAGAACCCCTCCACTTT
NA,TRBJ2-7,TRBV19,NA,CASSKDSRNSYEQYF,TGTGCCAGTAGTAAGGACAGTCGGAACTCCTACGAGCAGTACTTC
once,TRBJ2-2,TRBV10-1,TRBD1,CASSPTGTGEVYRELFF,TGCGCCAGCAGTCCTACCGGGACAGGGGAGGTTTATCGGGAGCTGTTTTTT
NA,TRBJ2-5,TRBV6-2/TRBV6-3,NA,CASSYSGGGVRQETQYF,TGTGCCAGCAGTTACTCTGGTGGAGGGGTTCGACAAGAGACCCAGTACTTC
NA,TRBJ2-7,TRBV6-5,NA,CASSFLGSAAEQYF,TGTGCCAGCAGTTTCCTTGGGAGCGCTGCCGAGCAGTACTTC
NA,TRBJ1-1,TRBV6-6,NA,CASSLETWTANTEAFF,TGTGCCAGCAGTTTGGAAACCTGGACAGCCAACACTGAAGCTTTCTTT